This T cell receptor (beta chain) came from a study of T-cell memory formation after mild COVID-19. This clonotype turned up a few times. A single record per CDR3 protein comes from TCRdb applying MiXCR to the 5' RACE reads. Among 150,000 to 200,000 distinct CDR3 sequences, roughly 11% were seen once, and the ten largest hold roughly 3.8%. The sample taken for sequencing was PBMCs or a T cell subset sorted from them (not recorded which). This TCR derives from a young man who had mild COVID-19 (a few samples of this study predate the infection). Cell type and time point are not known.

The CDR3 nucleotides read TGTGCCAGCAGCTTAGTGGGCCCTGGGACGGGAGGCCACAATGAGCAGTTCTTC. Amino acid sequence: CASSLVGPGTGGHNEQFF. This rearrangement joins TRBV7-9 to TRBJ2-1, with 7 bases that match TRBD2. The CDR3 consists of 18 residues. The J segment lost 5 bases and the V segment lost 1 base, leaving 14 bases of the junction unmatched. Germline V CDR1 and CDR2: SEHNR, FQNEAQ (reference sequence).